This entry features one T cell receptor beta chain sequence. This clone appeared a few times. Its antigen is not yet known. Per-base qualities were not stored, and no clone one base away is much larger. The data were taken from a study of T cell responses to AZD1222 COVID-19 vaccine (dated by TCRdb to about 2021). Study-wide context: TCR sequencing was performed for 230 to 250 trial participants, of whom roughly 200 were given two doses of AZD1222 and about 25 were given two doses of MenACWY control vaccine. Enrollment into the trials was organized by age into subgroups of 18-55, 56-69 and 70-plus years, and those subgroups contained roughly 160, 29 and 62 TCR-sequenced participants, respectively.

In light of the paper, this sample's time point label describes: about 28 days (+/-7) after the second vaccine dose. Because spike-specific TCR depth and breadth did not differ between the two schedules, AZD1222 recipients who got a second dose at roughly 4 weeks were pooled with those who got a second dose at roughly 12 weeks. The vaccinee samples were drawn from two UK trials, COV001 and COV002, one of which was a single-blind randomized controlled phase 2/3 trial testing AZD1222 (ChAdOx1 nCoV-19) in healthy adults. For TCRbeta chain sequencing, PBMC samples from trial participants were taken at day 0 and at day 28 after the second dose. The CDR3 regions of human TCRbeta chains were analyzed by immunosequencing. The paper's data handling went like this. TCRs in the repertoires were compared against a reference library of SARS-CoV-2-specific TCRs that had been generated with the MIRA antigen-specificity platform. Breadth was defined as the fraction of unique TCRs that were SARS-CoV-2-associated. Depth was defined as the fraction of total T cells that were SARS-CoV-2-associated. Each spike-specific TCR was assigned to its reactive spike region and to a CD4 or CD8 class using the MIRA data. Log10-transformed breadth and depth values were compared by one-way ANOVA with Sidak's multiple comparisons tests. TCRdb took over this immuneACCESS table, retaining in-frame rearrangements with V and J assigned. Such tables are incomplete; in checked studies, under half of the missing clones stem from an unresolved V gene, and the remainder is unexplained. V and J calls and clone size follow that table, whereas D and trimming were derived from the DNA. This sample lists just over 150,000 clones; about 89% were detected once. About a tenth of the sample is held by the ten biggest clonotypes.

What the authors observed across the whole study: Spike-specific TCR breadth and depth rose significantly after two AZD1222 doses compared with day 0 and with MenACWY recipients. Participants were mostly white British and included more females than males, and it was suggested by the authors that clonal diversity may have been underestimated. Epitopes outside the regions mutated in the B.1.351 and B.1.1.7 variants were reportedly recognized by nearly half of the unique spike-specific TCRs. Because no day 14 peak-response samples were available, repertoires were characterized only after the peak T cell response. The vaccine-associated CD4 TCRs covered the entire spike protein, and the dominant responses fell in regions 160-218 and 743-854. Conclusions about previously exposed vaccinees were limited because only a handful of AZD1222 recipients were SARS-CoV-2 seropositive at baseline. The 56-69-year group was small, and its depth increase did not reach significance, likely because of low power.

The germline V gene (reference sequence) sets CDR1 to SEHNR and CDR2 to FQNEAQ. Reading from cysteine to phenylalanine, the CDR3 counts 15 amino acids. Just the 45-base CDR3 DNA is kept, in frame starting at base 1. Between the V and J ends, shortened by 3 bases and 1 base respectively, the junction contains 9 bases. The clonotype was recovered from an adult who received the AZD1222 COVID-19 vaccine. The sample in question was peripheral blood, obtained 28 days after the second AZD1222 dose. Recombination linked TRBV7-9 to TRBJ2-2, with the D gene too uncertain to name. In nucleotide form, the sequence is TGTGCCAGCAGCTTGGGTTCTGTGAACACCGGGGAGCTGTTTTTT. It encodes CASSLGSVNTGELFF.